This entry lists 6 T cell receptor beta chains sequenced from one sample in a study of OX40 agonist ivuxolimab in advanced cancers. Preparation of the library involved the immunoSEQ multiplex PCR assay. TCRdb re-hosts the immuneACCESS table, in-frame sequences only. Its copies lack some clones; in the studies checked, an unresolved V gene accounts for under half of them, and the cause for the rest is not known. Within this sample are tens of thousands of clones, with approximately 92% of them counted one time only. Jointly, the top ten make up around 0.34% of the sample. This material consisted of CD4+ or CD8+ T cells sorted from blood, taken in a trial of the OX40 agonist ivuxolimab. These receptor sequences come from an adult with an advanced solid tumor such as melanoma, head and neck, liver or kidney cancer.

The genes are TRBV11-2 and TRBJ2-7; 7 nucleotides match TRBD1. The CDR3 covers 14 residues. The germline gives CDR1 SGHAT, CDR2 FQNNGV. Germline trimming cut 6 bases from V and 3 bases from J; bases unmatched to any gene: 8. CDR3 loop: CASSSGAGGYEQYF. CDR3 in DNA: TGTGCCAGCAGTTCTGGGGCAGGGGGCTACGAGCAGTACTTC.

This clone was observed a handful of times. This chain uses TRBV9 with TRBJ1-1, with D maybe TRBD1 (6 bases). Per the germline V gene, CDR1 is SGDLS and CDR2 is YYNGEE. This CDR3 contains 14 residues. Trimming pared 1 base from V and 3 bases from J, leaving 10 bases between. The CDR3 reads CASSVSPGDTEAFF. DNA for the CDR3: TGTGCCAGCAGCGTATCCCCAGGGGACACTGAAGCTTTCTTT.

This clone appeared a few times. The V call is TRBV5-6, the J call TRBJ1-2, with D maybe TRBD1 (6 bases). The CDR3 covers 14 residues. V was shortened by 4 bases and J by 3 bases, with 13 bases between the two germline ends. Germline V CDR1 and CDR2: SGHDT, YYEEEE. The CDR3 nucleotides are TGTGCCAGCAGCCACCGGGACACAGACTATGGCTACACCTTC. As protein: CASSHRDTDYGYTF.

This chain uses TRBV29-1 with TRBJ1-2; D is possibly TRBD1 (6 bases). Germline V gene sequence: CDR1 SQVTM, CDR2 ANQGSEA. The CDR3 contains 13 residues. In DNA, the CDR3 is TGCAGTGCAGGGGACGGCTTTAACTATGGCTACACCTTC. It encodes CSAGDGFNYGYTF.

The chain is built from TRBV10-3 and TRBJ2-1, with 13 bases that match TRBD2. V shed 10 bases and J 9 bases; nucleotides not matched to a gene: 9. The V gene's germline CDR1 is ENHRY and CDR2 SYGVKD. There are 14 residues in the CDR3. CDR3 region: CATGTSGAHREQFF. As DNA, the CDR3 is TGTGCCACGGGGACTAGCGGGGCTCATCGTGAGCAGTTCTTC.

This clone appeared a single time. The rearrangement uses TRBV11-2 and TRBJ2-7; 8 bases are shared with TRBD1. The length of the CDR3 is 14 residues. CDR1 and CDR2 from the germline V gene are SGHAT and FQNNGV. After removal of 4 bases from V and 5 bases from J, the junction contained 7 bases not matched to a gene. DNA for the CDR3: TGTGCCAGCAGCTCGGACAGGGCCCCCCACGAGCAGTACTTC. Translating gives CASSSDRAPHEQYF. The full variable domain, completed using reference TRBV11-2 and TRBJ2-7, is EAGVAQSPRYKIIEKRQSVAFWCNPISGHATLYWYQQILGQGPKLLIQFQNNGVVDDSQLPKDRFSAERLKGVDSTLKIQPAKLEDSAVYLCASSSDRAPHEQYFGPGTRLTVT.